These T cell receptor beta chains were read from a single sample in a study of beta chain features in type 1 diabetes. TCRdb's copy holds only in-frame clones and misses some; the assay was immunoSEQ multiplex PCR. The sample shows hundreds of thousands of clones, around 10% of them seen only once. Material for sequencing was naive CD4+ T cells from blood. The receptors originated from a woman aged 25-40 years in good health. Both conserved end residues are part of each CDR3. Clone size is shown for a subset of rows, as once, few, many or a class of expanded clone.

clone size,V gene,CDR3 protein
few,TRBV9,CASSVGAGGYNEQFF
NA,TRBV6-5,CASSSPGQALYEQYF
few,TRBV7-3,CASSSSFNTEAFF
NA,TRBV7-2,CASSLGYRDTQYF
NA,TRBV4-3,CASSQDLTSGSYIQYF
NA,TRBV19,CASRSPGINEQFF
NA,TRBV4-3,CASSQDYTGGVYEQFF
NA,TRBV15,CATSRDPGGTEAFF
NA,TRBV7-3,CASSPKGGGRALDTQYF
NA,TRBV7-9,CASSPDREFTNTEAFF
NA,TRBV7-3,CASSPTGGTGETQYF
few,TRBV7-2,CASSLALQGRETQYF
few,TRBV28,CASSLGVPPSGYTF
NA,TRBV29-1,CSPMTSSPSYEQYF
few,TRBV7-2,CASSVRRGTDTQYF
NA,TRBV19,CASSSRGLANNEQFF
NA,TRBV7-2,CASRRTSGYTDTQYF
few,TRBV29-1,CSPSGGGLKHIQYF
NA,TRBV6-1,CASQRTSGGYNEQFF
few,TRBV7-9,CASSLSGLAGYNEQFF
NA,TRBV25-1,CASSAAGGGSIDGYTF
few,TRBV5-1,CASSLIGSGAYNEQFF
few,TRBV7-3,CASSLGHSSGIGETQYF
NA,TRBV6-5,CASSSTTGSVYNEQFF
few,TRBV7-2,CASSPDRQETQYF
few,TRBV7-8,CASSLDPNYEQFF
NA,TRBV28,CASSLGLAGLTDTQYF
many,TRBV30,CAWSTTSYEQFF
NA,TRBV5-1,CASSLGSARETQYF
few,TRBV29-1,CSVRAERNTEAFF
NA,TRBV18,CASSPQREKGTDTQYF
few,TRBV25-1,CASSKRTGGTGELFF
few,TRBV15,CATTRDRETQYF
NA,TRBV7-2,CASSFGGRVNEQFF
few,TRBV6-6,CASRRGGLPDTQYF
few,TRBV29-1,CSVVDNSYEQYF
NA,TRBV5-6,CASGTGQETQYF
few,TRBV7-8,CASSLVLAGLYNEQFF
NA,TRBV25-1,CASSRVSYNEQFF
few,TRBV4-1,CASSQVSLGAGEQYF
NA,TRBV2,CASTRIQETQYF
NA,TRBV18,CASSPDRLVTEAFF
few,TRBV9,CASSVGNRAGEETQYF
few,TRBV4-2,CASSQRDRIGEAFF
few,TRBV10-3,CAISPYQDEQYF
few,TRBV7-2,CASSRLAGAYEQYF
few,TRBV11-1,CASSATTGGNEQFF
NA,TRBV5-6,CASSLAGPNYNEQFF
NA,TRBV15,CATSVRKGGLEETQYF
NA,TRBV7-3,CASSLSGGGLNTEAFF
few,TRBV28,CASTDQQGTYEQYF
NA,TRBV27,CASRDVTDTQYF
NA,TRBV4-3,CASSQPPGQQLNTGELFF
NA,TRBV18,CASSHPSGNYNEQFF
few,TRBV6-5,CASSYAGGRAGELFF
few,TRBV7-9,CASSLAFEGVSNQPQHF
few,TRBV4-3,CASSHDWETGELFF
few,TRBV7-7,CAVREVDTQYF
NA,TRBV7-8,CAREVDQRESIYEQYF